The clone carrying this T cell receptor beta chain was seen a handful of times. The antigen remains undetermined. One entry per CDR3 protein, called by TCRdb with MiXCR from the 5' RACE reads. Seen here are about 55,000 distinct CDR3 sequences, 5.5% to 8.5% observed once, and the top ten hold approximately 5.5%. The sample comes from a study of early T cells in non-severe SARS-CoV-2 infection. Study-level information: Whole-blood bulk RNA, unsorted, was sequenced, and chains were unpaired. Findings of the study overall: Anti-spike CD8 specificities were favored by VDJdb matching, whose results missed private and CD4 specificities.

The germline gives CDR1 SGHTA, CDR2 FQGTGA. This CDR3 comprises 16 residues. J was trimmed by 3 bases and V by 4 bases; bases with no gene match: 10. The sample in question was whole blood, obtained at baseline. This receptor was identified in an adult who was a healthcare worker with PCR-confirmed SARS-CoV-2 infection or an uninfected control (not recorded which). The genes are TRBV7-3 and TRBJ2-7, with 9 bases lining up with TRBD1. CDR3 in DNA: TGTGCCAGCAGCTCCGACAGGGGGGCGGACTACTACGAGCAGTACTTC. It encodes CASSSDRGADYYEQYF.